The 9 T cell receptor beta chains presented below share a single source sample, sequenced in a study of early T cells in non-severe SARS-CoV-2 infection. TCRdb itself ran the 5' RACE reads through MiXCR, one entry per CDR3 protein. The sample contains 25,000 to 30,000 distinct CDR3 sequences, about 4.5% of which appear only once. Sequenced sample: whole blood. The receptors were sampled from an adult who was a healthcare worker with PCR-confirmed SARS-CoV-2 infection or an uninfected control (not recorded which).

The chain links TRBV27 to TRBJ2-7, with 7 bases matching TRBD1. The V gene's germline CDR1 is MNHEY and CDR2 SMNVEV (reference sequence). Trimming cost V 3 bases and J 3 bases; bases outside gene matches: 11. CDR3 size: 16 residues. CDR3: CASSFCPADRNYEQYF. CDR3 DNA sequence: TGTGCCAGCAGTTTTTGTCCCGCGGACAGGAACTACGAGCAGTACTTC.

At least ten counts were recorded for this clonotype. The J gene is TRBJ1-1, the V gene TRBV4-2; D uncertain. CDR1 is LGHNA and CDR2 is YNFKEQ in the germline V gene. The CDR3 runs 15 residues. Trimming took off 2 bases at V and 11 bases at J, with 21 bases between the two ends. The DNA for the CDR3 is TGTGCCAGCAGCCAATGGACGGGAACAAGCCTGGAGGCTTTCTTT. Translation: CASSQWTGTSLEAFF.

This clonotype is termed hyperexpanded. CDR3 loop: CASSLGGGADDTQYF. CDR3 sequence (DNA): TGTGCCAGCTCCCTTGGCGGGGGGGCCGACGATACGCAGTATTTT. The rearrangement joins TRBV12-3 or TRBV12-4 to TRBJ2-3; 9 bases agree with TRBD2. This CDR3 has 15 amino acids. J was trimmed by 6 bases and V by 8 bases; bases with no gene match: 12.

This clonotype has ten or more counts. The chain is built from TRBV6-2 or TRBV6-3 and TRBJ1-1, with D unclear. CDR3 length: 11 amino acids. V was shortened by 9 bases and J by 0 bases, with 5 bases between the two germline ends. Germline V gene lookup returns CDR1 MNHEY and CDR2 SVGEGT. The CDR3 protein is CASYMNTEAFF. CDR3 in DNA: TGTGCCAGTTATATGAACACTGAAGCTTTCTTT.

This clonotype was counted many times. The rearrangement links TRBV29-1 to TRBJ2-7; D uncertain. The CDR3 is 15 amino acids. Germline V gene sequence: CDR1 SQVTM, CDR2 ANQGSEA. The germline V and J ends were trimmed by 0 bases and 6 bases, with 18 bases remaining between them. The CDR3, as DNA: TGCAGCGTTGAAGATGGCCCCGCATCCCGGAGCGAGCAGTACTTC. This encodes CSVEDGPASRSEQYF.

This clonotype appeared a few times. This rearrangement joins TRBV14 to TRBJ2-3, with 8 nucleotides matching TRBD1. With V trimmed by 5 bases and J by 4 bases, 5 bases remained unmatched. Germline CDR1 reads SGHDN; CDR2 reads FVKESK. This CDR3 contains 14 residues. In nucleotides, the CDR3 is TGTGCCAGCAGCGCGGACAGGGTGCCAGATACGCAGTATTTT. It encodes CASSADRVPDTQYF.

The sample holds a few counts of this clonotype. The chain combines TRBV18 with TRBJ2-7; no clear D. Trimming stripped 0 bases from V and 2 bases from J, with 11 bases between. CDR3 length: 15 amino acids. Per germline, CDR1 KGHSH and CDR2 LQKENI. CDR3 nucleotide sequence: TGTGCCAGCTCACCACCTCCCCGGAGCACCTACGAGCAGTACTTC. This gives the protein CASSPPPRSTYEQYF.

This chain links TRBV30 with TRBJ2-7; D remains unclear. Trimming stripped 6 bases from V and 1 base from J, with 13 bases between. Germline assignment: CDR1 GTSNPN and CDR2 SVGIG (reference sequence). The CDR3 extends over 13 amino acids. CDR3: CACHSALSYEQYF. The CDR3 DNA sequence: TGTGCCTGTCACTCCGCCTTATCCTACGAGCAGTACTTC.

Ten or more counts support this clonotype. This chain connects TRBV12-3 or TRBV12-4 to TRBJ1-2, with 8 nucleotides matching TRBD1. The CDR3 runs to 15 residues. With V trimmed by 5 bases and J by 8 bases, 13 bases remained unmatched. This chain's CDR3 is CASSPTRQGAGGYTF. The CDR3 DNA follows: TGTGCCAGCAGTCCCACGAGGCAGGGGGCGGGCGGCTACACCTTC.